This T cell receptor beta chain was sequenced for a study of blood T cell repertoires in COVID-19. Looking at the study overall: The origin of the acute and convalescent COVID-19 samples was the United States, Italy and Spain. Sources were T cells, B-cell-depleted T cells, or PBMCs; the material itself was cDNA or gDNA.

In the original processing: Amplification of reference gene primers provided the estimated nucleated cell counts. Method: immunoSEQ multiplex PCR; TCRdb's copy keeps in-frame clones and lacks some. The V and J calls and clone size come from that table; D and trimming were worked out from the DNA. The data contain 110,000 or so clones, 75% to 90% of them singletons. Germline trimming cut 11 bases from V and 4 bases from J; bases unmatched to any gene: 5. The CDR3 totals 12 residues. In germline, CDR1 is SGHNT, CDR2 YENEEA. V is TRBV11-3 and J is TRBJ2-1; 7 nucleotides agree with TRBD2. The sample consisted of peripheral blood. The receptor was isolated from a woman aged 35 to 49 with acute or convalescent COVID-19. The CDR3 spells CAGGLGYNEQFF. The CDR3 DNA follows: TGTGCCGGAGGACTAGGGTACAATGAGCAGTTCTTC.